The T cell receptor beta chain under discussion was sequenced for a study of CD8 T cells in Susac syndrome. Reverse transcription used roughly 0.5 to 1 ug RNA and random hexamers. The method of amplification for TCR beta CDR3 was immunoSEQ multiplex PCR, covering 54 Vbeta and 13 Jbeta. TCRdb reprocessed the immunoSEQ multiplex PCR reads via MiXCR and lists one record per CDR3 protein. The table records some 300,000 distinct CDR3 sequences, 85% of them present only once. Sample: CD8+ T cells from PBMCs. The origin of this receptor is a human donor with multiple sclerosis.

Written as DNA, the CDR3 is TGTGCCAGCAGCGCGGGACTAGCGGGAGACACCGGGGAGCTGTTTTTT. It is translated as CASSAGLAGDTGELFF. This chain joins TRBV5-4 and TRBJ2-2; 14 bases align to TRBD2. The trim removed 4 bases at V and 3 bases at J, leaving 2 bases unmatched. CDR3 length: 16 amino acids. Germline V CDR1 and CDR2: SGHNT, YYREEE (reference sequence).